This T cell receptor (beta chain) was identified during a study of T-cell memory formation after mild COVID-19. This clonotype was observed a few times. TCRdb processed the 5' RACE reads anew with MiXCR; each CDR3 protein has one entry. Of hundreds of thousands of distinct CDR3 sequences in the sample, more than 15% were seen once. Sequencing input: PBMCs or a T cell subset sorted from them (not recorded which). This TCR was recovered from a man in his late teens or twenties who had mild COVID-19 (a few samples of this study predate the infection). Cell type and time point are not known.

CDR3 region: CASSMVRTGELFF. The CDR3 bases are TGTGCCAGTAGTATGGTGCGCACCGGGGAGCTGTTTTTT. V gene TRBV19 combines with J gene TRBJ2-2; D unresolved. This CDR3 comprises 13 residues. Germline V CDR1 and CDR2: LNHDA, SQIVND (reference sequence). Trimming pared 3 bases from V and 4 bases from J, leaving 6 bases between.